This T cell receptor (beta chain) was obtained from a study of a mutant IDH1 vaccine in newly diagnosed glioma. Study in general: Commencement of vaccination occurred 4-6 weeks following radiotherapy alone, or concurrently with temozolomide cycles. Treated patients had a mean age of 40.4 years and a roughly 60% male, 37.5% female split. Findings of the study overall: Pseudoprogression showed no apparent link to changes in top peripheral T cell clonotypes.

Time point: week 47, end of study. Doses comprised 300 ug of mutant IDH1 20-mer peptide each, plus topical imiquimod. Clones were sequenced by immunoSEQ multiplex PCR, and TCRdb holds only the in-frame ones, with some missing. The sample records under 60,000 clones, roughly 72% being singletons. The V end lost 3 bases, the J end lost 4 bases, and 13 bases lay between the germline ends. The CDR3 spans 15 residues. CDR1 is MDHEN and CDR2 is SYDVKM in the germline V gene. A note on this clone: Its target is unknown.

The TCR was taken from a woman between 40 and 55 years old with glioma. Some clones in this sample may be carry-over from other donors' samples. J is TRBJ1-5 and V is TRBV28; D not resolved. Sequencing was performed on PBMCs, taken from a glioma patient whose treatment included an IDH1 peptide vaccine. The CDR3 sequence is CASSFPRRENQPQHF. The CDR3 DNA reads as TGTGCCAGCAGTTTCCCCAGGAGGGAAAATCAGCCCCAGCATTTT.